The subject of this entry is one TCR beta chain. Its specificity is not known. This entry belongs to a study of T cells in localized non-small cell lung cancer. Findings and caveats of the study: Heterogeneity cannot be ruled out, as sequencing used one tumor region only.

This CDR3 spans 16 amino acids. Germline CDR1 is SGDLS and CDR2 is YYNGEE. V trimming: 4 bases; J trimming: 6 bases; junction bases outside the gene matches: 9. Repertoires were generated with immunoSEQ multiplex PCR, while TCRdb's copy carries only in-frame clones and drops some. Among about 20,000 clones listed, approximately 89% were seen once. The rearrangement joins TRBV9 to TRBJ2-2, with 10 bases aligning to TRBD1. The TCR comes from a man aged 35 to 69 with stage I lung adenocarcinoma. The sequences come from peripheral blood, collected before any cancer treatment. CDR3: CASSQDRGLFPGELFF. The CDR3 region has the DNA TGTGCCAGCAGCCAAGACAGGGGGCTTTTTCCCGGGGAGCTGTTTTTT.